A single T cell receptor beta chain is shown here with its context. A multiplex PCR was run with 60 Vbeta primers and 13 Jbeta primers. Profiling relied on immunoSEQ multiplex PCR, and the TCRdb table lists in-frame clones only, not all of them. The sample holds 65,000 to 100,000 clones, over 60% seen once. This sample is drawn from a study of cytomegalovirus exposure and HLA in healthy donors. Germline CDR1 SGHNT, CDR2 YENEEA. This CDR3 spans 19 amino acids. V was pared by 3 bases and J by 7 bases, with 20 bases of the junction left unmatched. The sequence was collected from a man in his forties in good health and CMV-seronegative. The chain joins TRBV11-3 to TRBJ1-2, with TRBD1 matching over 10 bases. Material for sequencing was PBMCs. CDR3 region: CASSLRGGEDDRGRSGYTF. The CDR3, as DNA: TGTGCCAGCAGCTTGAGGGGGGGAGAAGATGACAGGGGGCGAAGTGGCTACACCTTC.